The next 29 T cell receptor beta chains were all read from a single sample in a study of T cells in localized non-small cell lung cancer. Using immunoSEQ multiplex PCR, the repertoire was profiled, and TCRdb retains in-frame clones only, with some absent. Of some 82,000 clones listed, roughly 80% are singletons. The material was PBMCs, obtained before any cancer treatment. The source is a man aged 40 to 70 with stage II squamous cell lung carcinoma.

This sequence joins TRBV7-3 and TRBJ2-7; D is undetermined. Trimming took 2 bases from V and 1 from J, leaving 9 bases between them. This CDR3 is built from 14 residues. Germline V CDR1 and CDR2: SGHTA, FQGTGA. The CDR3 DNA reads as TGTGCCAGCAGCTTAGGGGAAATTTCCTACGAGCAGTACTTC. This gives the protein CASSLGEISYEQYF.

This chain joins TRBV2 and TRBJ2-1; D possibly matches TRBD1 or TRBD2 (6 bases each). V was cut by 5 bases and J by 5 bases, with 19 bases left in between. Germline assignment: CDR1 SNHLY and CDR2 FYNNEI. This CDR3 is built from 16 residues. CDR3 DNA sequence: TGTGCCAGCAGTAACTCTGGAGGGACAAGCAACAATGAGCAGTTCTTC. As protein: CASSNSGGTSNNEQFF. Drawing the rest from reference TRBV2 and TRBJ2-1, the complete variable domain is EPEVTQTPSHQVTQMGQEVILRCVPISNHLYFYWYRQILGQKVEFLVSFYNNEISEKSEIFDDQFSVERPDGSNFTLKIRSTKLEDSAMYFCASSNSGGTSNNEQFFGPGTRLTVL.

This chain links TRBV19 with TRBJ2-5, with 9 bases identical to TRBD1. After removal of 5 bases from V and 5 bases from J, the junction contained 6 bases not matched to a gene. CDR1 is LNHDA and CDR2 is SQIVND in the germline V gene (reference sequence). The CDR3 contains 14 residues. Here the CDR3 reads CASSPLGTGETQYF. In DNA form, the CDR3 reads TGTGCCAGTAGTCCTCTCGGGACAGGGGAGACCCAGTACTTC. The variable domain in full, with the rest retrieved from reference TRBV19 and TRBJ2-5, is DGGITQSPKYLFRKEGQNVTLSCEQNLNHDAMYWYRQDPGQGLRLIYYSQIVNDFQKGDIAEGYSVSREKKESFPLTVTSAQKNPTAFYLCASSPLGTGETQYFGPGTRLLVL.

CDR3 coding DNA: TGTGCCAGCAGTCCGGGGGTTAACGAGCAGTACTTC. As protein: CASSPGVNEQYF. This sequence joins TRBV7-9 and TRBJ2-7; perhaps TRBD2 as D (6 bases). Germline assignment: CDR1 SEHNR and CDR2 FQNEAQ (reference sequence). There are 12 residues in the CDR3. V lost 6 bases and J 5 bases, leaving 11 bases between the germline ends.

This clone was recorded only once. The chain recombines TRBV2 with TRBJ1-3; D ambiguous. V lost 3 bases, J lost 0 bases, and 9 bases lay in between. CDR1 and CDR2 (germline): SNHLY, FYNNEI. The CDR3 consists of 15 residues. This CDR3 reads CASSDPRSSGNTIYF. As DNA, the CDR3 is TGTGCCAGCAGTGACCCCAGGAGCTCTGGAAACACCATATATTTT. Full variable domain (remainder filled in from reference TRBV2 and TRBJ1-3): EPEVTQTPSHQVTQMGQEVILRCVPISNHLYFYWYRQILGQKVEFLVSFYNNEISEKSEIFDDQFSVERPDGSNFTLKIRSTKLEDSAMYFCASSDPRSSGNTIYFGEGSWLTVV.

This chain links TRBV30 with TRBJ1-2, with D hard to call. The CDR3 is made up of 13 amino acids. Per the germline V gene, CDR1 is GTSNPN and CDR2 is SVGIG (reference sequence). Trimming removed 2 bases at V and 8 bases at J, with 15 bases between. In nucleotides, the CDR3 is TGTGCCTGGAGTTCCTTCTCGGGAGGAGGCTACACCTTC. This encodes CAWSSFSGGGYTF.

The chain is built from TRBV9 and TRBJ2-2; TRBD2 matches at 8 bases. The CDR3 runs 16 residues. V lost 3 bases to trimming and J lost 5 bases; unmatched junction nucleotides: 9. Germline assignment: CDR1 SGDLS and CDR2 YYNGEE. DNA of the CDR3: TGTGCCAGCAGCGCCGCGCCGGGGGGGAGGACCGGGGAGCTGTTTTTT. It specifies CASSAAPGGRTGELFF.

The chain joins TRBV6-6 to TRBJ2-7; 7 positions agree with TRBD1. Losses at the gene ends were 5 bases for V and 1 base for J; bases not matched to a gene: 5. The CDR3 sequence is 14 residues long. CDR1 MNHNY and CDR2 SVGAGI come from the germline V gene (reference sequence). In DNA, the CDR3 is TGTGCCAGCAGTACCCGGGACAGTTCCTACGAGCAGTACTTC. This encodes CASSTRDSSYEQYF.

The V call is TRBV27, the J call TRBJ2-2; D unresolved. This CDR3 region has 14 residues. Germline values: CDR1 MNHEY, CDR2 SMNVEV (reference sequence). V lost 7 bases and J 0 bases, leaving 9 bases between the germline ends. CDR3 nucleotide sequence: TGTGCCAGCACCGGGCATGCGAACACCGGGGAGCTGTTTTTT. Encoded protein: CASTGHANTGELFF.

The chain joins TRBV5-1 to TRBJ2-1; TRBD1 matches 10 bases. The CDR3 runs 14 residues. Looked up from germline, CDR1 is SGHRS and CDR2 is YFSETQ. With V trimmed by 6 bases and J by 8 bases, 8 bases remained unmatched. The CDR3 loop reads CASTRDRGGDEQFF. The CDR3 region has the DNA TGCGCCAGCACCCGGGACAGGGGCGGGGATGAGCAGTTCTTC.

The rearrangement joins TRBV27 to TRBJ2-7, with 10 bases fitting TRBD2. CDR1 MNHEY and CDR2 SMNVEV come from the germline V gene (reference sequence). This CDR3 has 18 amino acids. V shed 2 bases, J shed 2 bases, and the junction held 12 bases outside the gene matches. The CDR3 region has the DNA TGTGCCAGCAGTTTAGACGGCCTCACTAGCGGGATCACCTACGAGCAGTACTTC. This gives the protein CASSLDGLTSGITYEQYF.

The V gene is TRBV2, the J gene TRBJ1-2, with unresolved D. Trimming stripped 2 bases from V and 4 bases from J, with 8 bases between. The CDR3 sequence is 13 residues long. CDR1 and CDR2 from the germline V gene are SNHLY and FYNNEI. The CDR3 region has the DNA TGTGCCAGCAGTGAATTGGGGTTCTATGGCTACACCTTC. Translated: CASSELGFYGYTF.

DNA for the CDR3: TGTGCCAGCAGCTTCACGGTCGGGACTAATGAAAAACTGTTTTTT. Translating gives CASSFTVGTNEKLFF. The J gene is TRBJ1-4, the V gene TRBV5-4, with D hard to call. There are 15 residues in the CDR3. V was clipped by 2 bases and J by 2 bases, with 10 bases between them. Germline V gene lookup returns CDR1 SGHNT and CDR2 YYREEE (reference sequence). Full variable domain (missing parts from reference TRBV5-4 and TRBJ1-4): ETGVTQSPTHLIKTRGQQVTLRCSSQSGHNTVSWYQQALGQGPQFIFQYYREEENGRGNFPPRFSGLQFPNYSSELNVNALELDDSALYLCASSFTVGTNEKLFFGSGTQLSVL.

The genes are TRBV5-1 and TRBJ2-5, with 13 bases identical to TRBD2. J was trimmed by 3 bases and V by 4 bases; bases with no gene match: 12. CDR3 length: 18 amino acids. Germline assignment: CDR1 SGHRS and CDR2 YFSETQ. CDR3 sequence reads: CASSPGLAGEQGEETQYF. In nucleotides, the CDR3 is TGCGCCAGCAGCCCTGGACTAGCGGGAGAACAAGGGGAAGAGACCCAGTACTTC.

This rearrangement joins TRBV6-5 to TRBJ1-6, with D possibly matching TRBD1 (5 bases). The CDR3 runs to 15 residues. The V and J ends lost 4 bases and 10 bases respectively, with 17 bases between them. From germline, CDR1 is MNHEY and CDR2 SVGAGI. The CDR3: CASSWETVRGSPLHF. The CDR3 region has the DNA TGTGCCAGCAGTTGGGAGACAGTCCGTGGCTCACCCCTCCACTTT.

The CDR3 is CASSIMAISTDTQYF. The CDR3, as DNA: TGTGCCAGTAGTATAATGGCCATTAGCACAGATACGCAGTATTTT. This chain uses TRBV19 with TRBJ2-3; D is ambiguous. The CDR3 totals 15 residues. V lost 2 bases to trimming and J lost 0 bases, with 9 bases between them. Germline lookup yields CDR1 LNHDA and CDR2 SQIVND (reference sequence).

The chain carries TRBV5-8 and TRBJ1-3; D unresolved. Per germline, CDR1 SGHTS and CDR2 YDEGEE. V lost 0 bases, J lost 1 base, and 5 bases lay in between. There are 14 residues in the CDR3. This CDR3 reads CASSLGSSGNTIYF. CDR3 DNA: TGTGCCAGCAGCTTGGGGAGTTCTGGAAACACCATATATTTT.

The chain carries TRBV7-2 and TRBJ1-4; 7 nucleotides align to TRBD1. V was pared by 5 bases and J by 3 bases, with 6 bases of the junction left unmatched. Germline V gene lookup returns CDR1 SGHTA and CDR2 FQGNSA. This CDR3 region has 15 residues. For the CDR3, the DNA is TGTGCCAGCAGCCTCAACAGGGGAGCTAATGAAAAACTGTTTTTT. Amino acid sequence: CASSLNRGANEKLFF.

The gene calls are TRBV4-1 and TRBJ1-6; the D is unclear. This CDR3 region has 15 residues. V shed 1 base and J shed 2 bases, with 6 bases lying between them. Germline-derived CDR1 and CDR2 are MGHRA and YSYEKL. The CDR3 sequence: CASSQVAAYNSPLHF. CDR3 DNA sequence: TGCGCCAGCAGCCAAGTAGCAGCCTATAATTCACCCCTCCACTTT.

The V gene is TRBV7-9, the J gene TRBJ1-6, with D tentatively TRBD1 (6 bases). The germline gives CDR1 SEHNR, CDR2 FQNEAQ (reference sequence). This CDR3 is built from 15 residues. The germline V and J ends were trimmed by 1 base and 10 bases, with 14 bases remaining between them. The CDR3 DNA is TGTGCCAGCAGCTTAGTAGGGGGGCTAGGGTCACCCCTCCACTTT. Amino acids: CASSLVGGLGSPLHF.

The gene calls are TRBV18 and TRBJ2-5; D is uncertain. The CDR3 covers 14 residues. Trimming stripped 6 bases from V and 5 bases from J, with 16 bases between. Per germline, CDR1 KGHSH and CDR2 LQKENI. CDR3 amino acids: CASSTSRSRETQYF. CDR3 sequence (DNA): TGTGCCAGCTCCACCTCTCGGTCTAGGGAGACCCAGTACTTC.

The chain couples TRBV4-3 to TRBJ1-2; no clear D gene. CDR1 is LGHNA, CDR2 YSLEER, per germline. Trimming stripped 0 bases from V and 2 bases from J, with 19 bases between. The CDR3 length is 18 residues. Here the CDR3 reads CASSQDRASNPLNYGYTF. As DNA, the CDR3 is TGCGCCAGCAGCCAAGATCGAGCATCTAACCCCCTCAACTATGGCTACACCTTC.

The genes are TRBV7-2 and TRBJ1-1; D is undetermined. The CDR3 runs to 15 residues. The germline V gene has CDR1 SGHTA and CDR2 FQGNSA. V was shortened by 4 bases and J by 4 bases, with 16 bases between the two germline ends. CDR3 residues: CASSSQSYRTTEAFF. The CDR3 DNA is TGTGCCAGCAGCTCCCAGAGTTACCGTACCACTGAAGCTTTCTTT.

V and J are TRBV7-2 and TRBJ2-5; TRBD2 agrees at 7 bases. Germline V CDR1 and CDR2: SGHTA, FQGNSA. The length of the CDR3 is 18 residues. V was clipped by 1 base and J by 5 bases; unmatched bases: 16. CDR3 DNA: TGTGCCAGCAGCTTAGGCTCCCGGACTAGATTGGGGCGGGAGACCCAGTACTTC. Residues: CASSLGSRTRLGRETQYF.

The rearrangement uses TRBV7-9 and TRBJ1-2; D is ambiguous. This CDR3 contains 12 residues. Trimming removed 5 bases from V and 5 bases from J, with 9 bases in between. Germline CDR1 SEHNR, CDR2 FQNEAQ (reference sequence). CDR3 nucleotide sequence: TGTGCCAGCAGCAGTGGCGGTTATGGCTACACCTTC. It is translated as CASSSGGYGYTF.

The CDR3 reads CASSLGDRANEQYF. Here the CDR3 DNA reads TGCGCCAGCAGCTTGGGGGACAGGGCGAACGAGCAGTACTTC. The J gene is TRBJ2-7, the V gene TRBV5-1; 9 bases line up with TRBD1. CDR1 and CDR2 (germline): SGHRS, YFSETQ. The CDR3 length is 14 residues. V was clipped by 0 bases and J by 5 bases; unmatched bases: 3.

This chain uses TRBV30 with TRBJ2-3; D ambiguous. This CDR3 comprises 11 residues. Trimming removed 2 bases from V and 11 bases from J, with 11 bases in between. From germline, CDR1 is GTSNPN and CDR2 SVGIG (reference sequence). Here the CDR3 reads CAWSTWGKQYF. The CDR3 bases are TGTGCCTGGAGTACGTGGGGTAAGCAGTATTTT.

The chain joins TRBV11-2 to TRBJ2-2; D tentatively fits TRBD1 or TRBD2 (5 bases each). V lost 4 bases, J lost 4 bases, and 7 bases lay in between. There are 13 residues in the CDR3. Germline values: CDR1 SGHAT, CDR2 FQNNGV. As DNA, the CDR3 is TGTGCCAGCAGCTGGGGGAGCACCGGGGAGCTGTTTTTT. It yields the protein CASSWGSTGELFF.

J is TRBJ1-2 and V is TRBV9; D might be TRBD1 (6 bases). The CDR3 spans 16 residues. Looked up from germline, CDR1 is SGDLS and CDR2 is YYNGEE. The V end lost 4 bases, the J end lost 3 bases, and 19 bases lay between the germline ends. The CDR3 bases are TGTGCCAGCAGCCCGGGGGGGCGGGCTCAGTACTATGGCTACACCTTC. Its protein is CASSPGGRAQYYGYTF.